The next 29 T cell receptor beta chains were all read from a single sample in a study of blood T cells in healthy people across ages. Then a second PCR, running about 6 to 12 cycles, was carried out with a sample-barcoded 5' primer and a J-beta primer mix. TCRdb fed the 5' RACE reads into MiXCR, producing one record per CDR3 protein. The data hold hundreds of thousands of distinct CDR3 sequences, with 25% to 35% observed a single time. Input material: blood. These receptors all come from a woman of 80 years or more in good health.

This clonotype turned up a few times. The V call is TRBV20-1, the J call TRBJ1-1, with no clear D. This CDR3 spans 14 amino acids. V was trimmed by 1 base and J by 8 bases, leaving 17 bases between them. Germline V gene lookup returns CDR1 DFQATT and CDR2 SNEGSKA (reference sequence). The CDR3 region is CSARASLTGSEAFF. The CDR3 DNA reads as TGCAGTGCTAGAGCGTCATTGACCGGGTCCGAAGCTTTCTTT.

This clonotype was picked up many times. The V and J genes are TRBV11-2 and TRBJ2-7; 11 nucleotides agree with TRBD1. V dropped 2 bases and J dropped 6; count of bases not matched to a gene: 6. Germline loops: CDR1 SGHAT, CDR2 FQNNGV. There are 15 residues in the CDR3. The CDR3 spells CASSLSGTGGGEQYF. The CDR3 DNA sequence: TGTGCCAGCAGCTTATCGGGGACAGGGGGAGGCGAGCAGTACTTC.

The sample holds many counts of this clonotype. The gene calls are TRBV4-2 and TRBJ2-5, with D unclear. V lost 0 bases and J 5 bases, leaving 10 bases between the germline ends. CDR1 and CDR2 from the germline V gene are LGHNA and YNFKEQ. The CDR3 runs 14 residues. The CDR3 sequence: CASSQDGGVETQYF. The DNA of the CDR3 is TGTGCCAGCAGCCAAGATGGCGGAGTCGAGACCCAGTACTTC.

A word on this clonotype: A read error may be the cause here, since a much bigger clone is one base away. The chain links TRBV3-1 to TRBJ2-1; 8 bases align to TRBD2. Germline V lookup: CDR1 LGHDT, CDR2 YNNKEL (reference sequence). Losses at the gene ends were 4 bases for V and 13 bases for J; bases not matched to a gene: 9. This CDR3 spans 13 amino acids. Written as DNA, the CDR3 is TGTGCCAGCAGCCCGGGGACTAGTGAGACCCAGTTCTTC. The encoded protein is CASSPGTSETQFF.

This clonotype was detected a few times. The rearrangement links TRBV5-8 to TRBJ1-5; tentative D call: TRBD1 (5 bases). This CDR3 comprises 14 residues. With 4 bases removed from V and 5 bases from J, the gap between germline ends came to 13 bases. Germline CDR1 is SGHTS and CDR2 is YDEGEE. The CDR3 region has the DNA TGTGCCAGCAGCCCCTCGGGGGTAGATCAGCCCCAGCATTTT. Translating it yields CASSPSGVDQPQHF.

This clonotype was recorded many times. The chain couples TRBV6-2 or TRBV6-3 to TRBJ1-2; 7 bases line up with TRBD1. Germline lookup yields CDR1 MNHEY and CDR2 SVGEGT. The CDR3 loop spans 16 amino acids. V trimming: 5 bases; J trimming: 5 bases; junction bases outside the gene matches: 14. CDR3 amino acids: CASSLVRDRNDYGYTF. In nucleotides, the CDR3 is TGTGCCAGCAGTCTCGTGAGGGACAGAAATGATTATGGCTACACCTTC.

This chain uses TRBV7-2 with TRBJ2-1; 10 bases fit TRBD2. CDR3 length equals 16 residues. CDR1 and CDR2 from the germline V gene are SGHTA and FQGNSA. J lost 2 bases, V lost 5 bases, and 6 bases had no gene match. The CDR3 nucleotides are TGTGCCAGCAGCGCTAAGCGGGAGGGCCCCTACAATGAGCAGTTCTTC. Translated, it gives CASSAKREGPYNEQFF.

In this sample, this clonotype turned up many times. V is TRBV7-3 and J is TRBJ2-5; the D is unclear. The CDR3 consists of 13 residues. The V end lost 2 bases, the J end lost 5 bases, and 9 bases lay between the germline ends. In germline, CDR1 is SGHTA, CDR2 FQGTGA. The CDR3: CASSLGLTETQYF. In DNA, the CDR3 is TGTGCCAGCAGCTTAGGTTTAACGGAGACCCAGTACTTC.

This clonotype was found a few times. The chain carries TRBV28 and TRBJ1-2; D gene unclear. The CDR3 totals 14 residues. V lost 4 bases and J 8 bases, leaving 17 bases between the germline ends. Germline values: CDR1 MDHEN, CDR2 SYDVKM. In nucleotides, the CDR3 is TGTGCCAGCAGTTCTCCGACTGACTCTGGCGGCTACACCTTC. Protein: CASSSPTDSGGYTF.

As concerns this clonotype: It may be a read error: a sequence one base away is much more abundant. The chain carries TRBV5-1 and TRBJ2-3, with a possible D match to TRBD2 (5 bases). Germline CDR1 reads SGHRS; CDR2 reads YFSETQ. This CDR3 contains 16 residues. The CDR3 region is CASGLISRLSTDTQYF. CDR3 DNA sequence: TGCGCCAGCGGCTTGATCTCCAGACTATCCACAGATACGCAGTATTTT.

This clonotype was counted ten times or more. This chain links TRBV7-6 with TRBJ2-3; 9 nucleotides match TRBD2. The junction had 7 bases not matched to a gene; V was cut back by 5 bases and J by 7 bases. Germline CDR1 is SGHVS and CDR2 is FNYEAQ. The CDR3 contains 14 residues. The CDR3 sequence: CASSPSAGGHTQYF. The CDR3 region has the DNA TGTGCCAGCAGCCCCTCAGCGGGGGGACATACGCAGTATTTT.

The chain uses TRBV7-2 and TRBJ1-1; 12 nucleotides match TRBD1. Per germline, CDR1 SGHTA and CDR2 FQGNSA. J lost 2 bases, V lost 6 bases, and 16 bases had no gene match. This CDR3 is 19 amino acids long. The CDR3 nucleotides read TGTGCCAGCAGTCGGTTGGGACAGGGGGCGCTGGGAACCAACACTGAAGCTTTCTTT. Translation: CASSRLGQGALGTNTEAFF.

This clonotype was seen a few times. A single base separates this from a much larger clone, so it may be a read error. V usage is TRBV6-5 and J usage is TRBJ2-1; 8 bases map to TRBD1. The CDR3 contains 15 residues. From germline, CDR1 is MNHEY and CDR2 SVGAGI. V gave up 6 bases and J gave up 3 bases; unmatched junction bases: 7. The CDR3 bases are TGTGCCAGCAGCACAGGACAGGGCGACTACAATGAGCAGTTCTTC. This encodes CASSTGQGDYNEQFF.

There are many counts of this clonotype. This chain joins TRBV20-1 and TRBJ2-1; 9 bases align to TRBD1. With 6 bases clipped from V and 8 bases from J, the junction kept 14 bases outside the gene matches. Germline CDR1 DFQATT, CDR2 SNEGSKA (reference sequence). The CDR3 has 15 amino acids. CDR3 DNA: TGCAGTGCCCTAGCTCCGGGACAGGGCCAGGATGAGCAGTTCTTC. This sequence encodes CSALAPGQGQDEQFF.

The chain links TRBV20-1 to TRBJ2-2, with D possibly TRBD2 on 5 matching bases. The CDR3 loop spans 14 amino acids. Germline V gene data show CDR1 as DFQATT and CDR2 as SNEGSKA (reference sequence). Trimming stripped 3 bases from V and 3 bases from J, with 11 bases between. As DNA, the CDR3 is TGCAGTGCTAGGGTCAGGCGGGACACCGGGGAGCTGTTTTTT. Amino acid sequence: CSARVRRDTGELFF.

This clonotype was observed a handful of times. This may arise from a read error, as a much more abundant clone is one base away. The chain joins TRBV3-1 to TRBJ2-1, with D perhaps matching TRBD1 (7 bases). V lost 4 bases, J lost 13 bases, and 26 bases lay in between. The CDR3 has 16 amino acids. The V gene's germline CDR1 is LGHDT and CDR2 YNNKEL (reference sequence). The CDR3 DNA reads as TGTGCCAGCAGCCGGACAGGCGGAGGGGGCTGGGAGACCCAGTTCTTC. Translation gives CASSRTGGGGWETQFF.

Points on this clonotype: A much larger clone lies a single base off, so this may be a read error. The V call is TRBV7-9, the J call TRBJ2-3; 11 nucleotides align to TRBD2. This CDR3 has 16 amino acids. CDR1 is SEHNR, CDR2 FQNEAQ, per germline (reference sequence). Here the CDR3 DNA reads TGTGCCAACAGCGACAAACTAGCGGGGGGCACAGATACGCAGTATTTT. It codes for CANSDKLAGGTDTQYF. The whole variable domain, remainder taken from reference TRBV7-9 and TRBJ2-3, is DTGVSQNPRHKITKRGQNVTFRCDPISEHNRLYWYRQTLGQGPEFLTYFQNEAQLEKSRLLSDRFSAERPKGSFSTLEIQRTEQGDSAMYLCANSDKLAGGTDTQYFGPGTRLTVL.

This clonotype has at least ten counts. The chain employs TRBV24-1 and TRBJ2-1; maybe TRBD1 (5 bases). The germline gives CDR1 KGHDR, CDR2 SFDVKD. Trimming shortened V by 4 bases and J by 6 bases, and 12 bases separated the two germline ends. This CDR3 region has 14 residues. CDR3 DNA: TGTGCCACCAGTGAGAGGCAGGGCCGCAATGAGCAGTTCTTC. Translation gives CATSERQGRNEQFF.

This clonotype was seen ten or more times. This chain uses TRBV5-6 with TRBJ2-5; D not certain. Trimming left V 7 bases short and J 5 bases short, with 12 bases between. The CDR3 loop spans 12 amino acids. CDR1 and CDR2 (germline): SGHDT, YYEEEE. CDR3 sequence: CASRRRSETQYF. CDR3 nucleotides: TGTGCCAGCCGGCGCCGATCCGAGACCCAGTACTTC.

This clonotype has at least ten counts. The V call is TRBV7-6, the J call TRBJ1-2; possibly TRBD1 for D (6 bases). V lost 0 bases and J lost 9, with 17 bases in between. The CDR3 totals 15 residues. The germline V gene has CDR1 SGHVS and CDR2 FNYEAQ. The CDR3: CASSLAVGAGASYTF. Here the CDR3 DNA reads TGTGCCAGCAGCTTAGCGGTGGGGGCGGGGGCAAGCTACACCTTC.

The genes are TRBV30 and TRBJ1-2; 8 positions match TRBD1. The V segment lost 2 bases and the J segment 8 bases; nucleotides outside the gene matches: 7. The length of the CDR3 is 13 residues. Germline V gene sequence: CDR1 GTSNPN, CDR2 SVGIG (reference sequence). CDR3 in DNA: TGTGCCTGGAGTCTCCAGGGGGCAAACGGCTACACCTTC. It translates to CAWSLQGANGYTF.

This chain links TRBV20-1 with TRBJ1-1, with D perhaps TRBD1 (6 bases). This CDR3 region has 16 residues. The germline V gene encodes CDR1 DFQATT and CDR2 SNEGSKA (reference sequence). V lost 6 bases to trimming and J lost 2 bases, with 22 bases between them. The CDR3 loop is CSASRSAGTTNTEAFF. CDR3 nucleotides: TGCAGTGCCTCCCGGTCGGCAGGGACAACTAACACTGAAGCTTTCTTT.

The chain carries TRBV7-3 and TRBJ2-1; 7 bases are shared with TRBD2. The trim removed 2 bases at V and 10 bases at J, leaving 26 bases unmatched. This CDR3 has 20 residues. CDR1 is SGHTA, CDR2 FQGTGA, per germline. CDR3: CASSLYVRGLRDRSSYEQFF. The DNA of the CDR3 is TGTGCCAGCAGCTTATACGTCCGGGGACTAAGAGACCGGAGCTCCTACGAGCAGTTCTTC.

This clonotype was seen ten or more times. J is TRBJ2-1 and V is TRBV5-1; the match to TRBD2 covers 7 bases. Trimming removed 9 bases from V and 5 bases from J; junction bases left unmatched: 8. This CDR3 has 13 residues. The germline CDR1 and CDR2 sequences are SGHRS and YFSETQ. The CDR3 region is CATSTLANNEQFF. In DNA form, the CDR3 reads TGCGCCACCTCTACACTAGCGAACAATGAGCAGTTCTTC.

This clonotype was recorded once. This chain connects TRBV10-3 to TRBJ1-4; D possibly corresponds to TRBD1 (5 bases). V lost 4 bases to trimming and J lost 8 bases, with 14 bases between them. There are 14 residues in the CDR3. Germline V CDR1 and CDR2: ENHRY, SYGVKD. The CDR3: CAISGSRKGEKLFF. The CDR3 coding sequence is TGTGCCATCAGTGGATCGAGGAAGGGGGAAAAACTGTTTTTT.

This clonotype was detected many times. The chain joins TRBV29-1 to TRBJ2-3, with 13 bases matching TRBD2. The junction had 3 bases not matched to a gene; V was cut back by 6 bases and J by 0 bases. CDR1 SQVTM and CDR2 ANQGSEA come from the germline V gene. The length of the CDR3 is 15 residues. The CDR3 nucleotides read TGCAGCGTCCCGACTAGCGGGGGGAGCACAGATACGCAGTATTTT. Protein sequence: CSVPTSGGSTDTQYF.

This clonotype was observed at least ten times. The genes are TRBV24-1 and TRBJ2-1, with D possibly matching TRBD1 (6 bases). The V end lost 2 bases, the J end lost 8 bases, and 12 bases lay between the germline ends. The germline gives CDR1 KGHDR, CDR2 SFDVKD. The CDR3 loop spans 14 amino acids. For the CDR3, the DNA is TGTGCCACCAGTGATTACCAGGGGAACCATGAGCAGTTCTTC. This gives the protein CATSDYQGNHEQFF.

In its sample, this clonotype was seen a few times. The chain employs TRBV5-1 and TRBJ2-2; 9 nucleotides align to TRBD1. V lost 3 bases, J lost 1 base, and 10 bases stayed unmatched. This CDR3 contains 18 residues. Per germline, CDR1 SGHRS and CDR2 YFSETQ. DNA for the CDR3: TGCGCCAGCAGCTGGAACCCCACAGGGGGCGAGAACACCGGGGAGCTGTTTTTT. Its protein product is CASSWNPTGGENTGELFF.

This chain links TRBV3-1 with TRBJ1-1, with TRBD1 as a possible D gene (5 bases). The CDR3 contains 12 residues. Germline V gives CDR1 LGHDT, CDR2 YNNKEL (reference sequence). Trimming took 4 bases from V and 11 from J, leaving 14 bases between them. The CDR3, as DNA: TGTGCCAGCAGCCCAGGGCCATTCAACGCTTTCTTT. Protein: CASSPGPFNAFF.